These 10 T cell receptor beta chains came from one sample sequenced in a study of OX40 agonist ivuxolimab in advanced cancers. Sequenced by immunoSEQ multiplex PCR; TCRdb stores in-frame clones only, minus some. Counted here are around 72,000 clones, 81% occurring once; the ten biggest clones make up 5%. The sequences come from CD4+ or CD8+ T cells sorted from blood, collected in a trial of the OX40 agonist ivuxolimab. Receptor source: an adult with an advanced solid tumor such as melanoma, head and neck, liver or kidney cancer.

With respect to this clone: Other DNA sequences in the same sample also yield this CDR3. V usage is TRBV4-2 and J usage is TRBJ1-1; D not resolved. Trimming left V 3 bases short and J 0 bases short, with 14 bases between. Germline values: CDR1 LGHNA, CDR2 YNFKEQ. The CDR3 has 16 amino acids. CDR3 DNA: TGTGCCAGCAGCCAGGAAGGCGGCAGCATGAACACTGAAGCTTTCTTT. Translated, it gives CASSQEGGSMNTEAFF.

Note on this clone: The sample has other DNA sequences that encode this CDR3 too. The rearrangement uses TRBV7-3 and TRBJ1-1; tentatively, D is TRBD1 (6 bases). The germline gives CDR1 SGHTA, CDR2 FQGTGA. The CDR3 length is 13 residues. V was cut by 5 bases and J by 1 base, with 8 bases left in between. For the CDR3, the DNA is TGTGCCAGCAGCCAGACAGGGAACACTGAAGCTTTCTTT. Residues: CASSQTGNTEAFF.

V is TRBV18 and J is TRBJ1-1; D not certain. The CDR3 totals 14 residues. Trimming took off 4 bases at V and 0 bases at J, with 9 bases between the two ends. Germline-derived CDR1 and CDR2 are KGHSH and LQKENI. The CDR3 protein is CASSHGILNTEAFF. As DNA, the CDR3 is TGTGCCAGCTCACATGGTATCTTGAACACTGAAGCTTTCTTT. Variable domain in full (rest from reference TRBV18 and TRBJ1-1): NAGVMQNPRHLVRRRGQEARLRCSPMKGHSHVYWYRQLPEEGLKFMVYLQKENIIDESGMPKERFSAEFPKEGPSILRIQQVVRGDSAAYFCASSHGILNTEAFFGQGTRLTVV.

The chain is built from TRBV6-4 and TRBJ1-1; unclear D gene. CDR1 is MRHNA, CDR2 SNTAGT, per germline. The CDR3 is 13 amino acids. V dropped 3 bases and J dropped 4 bases, with 9 bases sitting between them. The chain's CDR3 is CASSERVRTEAFF. The CDR3 nucleotides are TGTGCCAGCAGTGAGAGGGTTCGCACTGAAGCTTTCTTT.

This sequence joins TRBV6-1 and TRBJ2-1; TRBD2 matches at 10 bases. CDR1 and CDR2 (germline): MNHNS, SASEGT. This CDR3 contains 16 residues. After removal of 4 bases from V and 9 bases from J, the junction contained 12 bases not matched to a gene. The CDR3 bases are TGTGCCAGCAGTGGTACCTTAGCGGGAGGTAAAGGTGAGCAGTTCTTC. This encodes CASSGTLAGGKGEQFF.

The V and J genes are TRBV6-5 and TRBJ2-7; TRBD1 aligns across 9 bases. CDR1 is MNHEY and CDR2 is SVGAGI in the germline V gene. The CDR3 extends over 14 amino acids. V dropped 5 bases and J dropped 7; count of bases not matched to a gene: 9. This CDR3 is CASSPTSTGGEQYF. The CDR3, as DNA: TGTGCCAGCAGTCCGACGTCGACAGGGGGTGAGCAGTACTTC.

V usage is TRBV6-1 and J usage is TRBJ1-1; 9 nucleotides match TRBD1. Germline CDR1 and CDR2: MNHNS and SASEGT. The CDR3 length is 13 residues. V dropped 8 bases and J dropped 3; count of bases not matched to a gene: 4. The CDR3 region is CASGRQGDTEAFF. CDR3 DNA sequence: TGTGCCAGCGGGAGACAGGGGGACACTGAAGCTTTCTTT.

This clone was seen more than once but under ten times. The V gene is TRBV7-2, the J gene TRBJ2-6; the D is unclear. Trimming took 7 bases from V and 0 from J, leaving 4 bases between them. CDR1 is SGHTA and CDR2 is FQGNSA in the germline V gene. The CDR3 contains 13 residues. CDR3 sequence reads: CASKFSGANVLTF. CDR3 bases: TGTGCCAGCAAATTCTCTGGGGCCAACGTCCTGACTTTC.

To note about this clone: The CDR3 end shows no conserved phenylalanine or tryptophan, and so a read error is likely. Because the CDR3's place on the DNA is in doubt, the DNA is left out and the CDR3 is given as listed by TCRdb. The CDR3 loop reads CASRPNLGTPTL. The chain employs TRBV6-1 and TRBJ2-7. The length of the CDR3 is 12 amino acids, counting both ends. The germline CDR1 and CDR2 sequences are MNHNS and SASEGT.

J is TRBJ2-3 and V is TRBV7-2; tentative D call: TRBD1 (5 bases). Trimming removed 3 bases from V and 2 bases from J, with 9 bases in between. The V gene's germline CDR1 is SGHTA and CDR2 FQGNSA. CDR3 length equals 14 residues. CDR3 sequence (DNA): TGTGCCAGCAGCTTCATGACAGACACAGATACGCAGTATTTT. Translated, it gives CASSFMTDTDTQYF.